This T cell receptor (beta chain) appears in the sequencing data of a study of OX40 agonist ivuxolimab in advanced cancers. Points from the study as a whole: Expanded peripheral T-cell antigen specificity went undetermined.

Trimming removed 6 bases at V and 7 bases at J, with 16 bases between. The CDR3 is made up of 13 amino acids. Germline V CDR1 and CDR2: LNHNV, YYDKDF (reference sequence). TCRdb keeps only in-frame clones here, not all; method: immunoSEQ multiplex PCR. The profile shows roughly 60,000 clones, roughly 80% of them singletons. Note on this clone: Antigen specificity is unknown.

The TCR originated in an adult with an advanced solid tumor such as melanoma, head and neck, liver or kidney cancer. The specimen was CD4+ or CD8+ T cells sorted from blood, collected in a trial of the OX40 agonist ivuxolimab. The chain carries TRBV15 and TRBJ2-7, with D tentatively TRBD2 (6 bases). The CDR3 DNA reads TGTGCCACCAGGGGAGGCGGGTCGCGGGAGCAGTACTTC. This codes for CATRGGGSREQYF.